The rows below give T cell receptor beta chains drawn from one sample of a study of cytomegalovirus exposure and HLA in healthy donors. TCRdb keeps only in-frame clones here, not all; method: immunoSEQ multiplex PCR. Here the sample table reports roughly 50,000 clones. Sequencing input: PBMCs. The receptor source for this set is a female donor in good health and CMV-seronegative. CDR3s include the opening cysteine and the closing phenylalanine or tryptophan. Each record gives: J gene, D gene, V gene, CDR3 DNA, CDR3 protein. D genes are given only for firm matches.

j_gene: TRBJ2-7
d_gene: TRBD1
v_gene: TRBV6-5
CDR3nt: TGTGCCAGCAGTCCGGGACAGGGGGAAATCTACGAGCAGTACTTC
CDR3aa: CASSPGQGEIYEQYF

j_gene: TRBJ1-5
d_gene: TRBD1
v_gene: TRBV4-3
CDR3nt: TGCGCCAGCAGCCAACGACAGGGGGCGGGTCAGCCCCAGCATTTT
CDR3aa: CASSQRQGAGQPQHF

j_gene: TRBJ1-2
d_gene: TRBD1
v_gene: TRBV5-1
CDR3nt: TGCGCCAGCAGTCCCGATGAGGGGGCGGATGGCTACACCTTC
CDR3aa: CASSPDEGADGYTF

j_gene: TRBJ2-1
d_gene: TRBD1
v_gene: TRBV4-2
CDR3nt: TGTGCCAGCAGCCAAGAGGGGCCAGGGGGAAGTAATGAGCAGTTCTTC
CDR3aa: CASSQEGPGGSNEQFF

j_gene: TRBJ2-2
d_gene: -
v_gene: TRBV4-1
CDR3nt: TGCGCCAGCAGCCAAGACGCAGCGAACACCGGGGAGCTGTTTTTT
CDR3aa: CASSQDAANTGELFF

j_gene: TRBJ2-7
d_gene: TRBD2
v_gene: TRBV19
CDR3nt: TGTGCCAGTAGTATCCCCCGGACTAGCGGGGATACCTACGAGCAGTACTTC
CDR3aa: CASSIPRTSGDTYEQYF

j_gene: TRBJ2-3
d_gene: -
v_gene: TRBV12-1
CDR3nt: TGTGCCAGCAGGCCACCGGGACAGGTCACAGATACGCAGTATTTT
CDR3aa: CASRPPGQVTDTQYF

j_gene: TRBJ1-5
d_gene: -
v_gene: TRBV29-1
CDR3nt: TGCAGCGTTGTTGATGAGAATCAGCCCCAGCATTTT
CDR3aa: CSVVDENQPQHF

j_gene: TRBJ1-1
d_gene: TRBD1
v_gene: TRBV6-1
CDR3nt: TGTGCCAGCAGAGGAGACAGGGGGCGGCGGACTGAAGCTTTCTTT
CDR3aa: CASRGDRGRRTEAFF

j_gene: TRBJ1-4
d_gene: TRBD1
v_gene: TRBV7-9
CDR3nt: TGTGCCAGCAGCTTAGGAGAGACAGGGAAAGAAAAACTGTTTTTT
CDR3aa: CASSLGETGKEKLFF

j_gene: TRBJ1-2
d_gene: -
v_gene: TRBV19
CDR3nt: TGTGCCAGTAGTATCGACGGAGCGATCTATGGCTACACCTTC
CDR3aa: CASSIDGAIYGYTF

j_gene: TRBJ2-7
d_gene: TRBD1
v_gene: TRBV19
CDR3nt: TGTGCCAGTGCCGGTCCGGGACAGGGCACCTACGAGCAGTACTTC
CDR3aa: CASAGPGQGTYEQYF

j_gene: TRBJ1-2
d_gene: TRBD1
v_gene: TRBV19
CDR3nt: TGTGCCAGTAGTATACCCCGAGCCGGACAGGGGGTCAGCTATGGCTACACCTTC
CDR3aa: CASSIPRAGQGVSYGYTF

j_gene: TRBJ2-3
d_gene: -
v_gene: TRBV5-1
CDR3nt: TGCGCCAGCAGCTTGGACAGGGTGACAGATACGCAGTATTTT
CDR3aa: CASSLDRVTDTQYF

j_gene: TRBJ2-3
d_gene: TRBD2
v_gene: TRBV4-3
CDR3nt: TGCGCCAGCAGCCAAGGGAGCCCGCTAGCGGGGAGAACCACAGATACGCAGTATTTT
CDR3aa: CASSQGSPLAGRTTDTQYF

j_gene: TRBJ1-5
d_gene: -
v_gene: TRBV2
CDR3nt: TGTGCCAGCAGTGAAGCTCGATATGGGGGGGTAGGCCGGCAGCCCCAGCATTTT
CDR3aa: CASSEARYGGVGRQPQHF

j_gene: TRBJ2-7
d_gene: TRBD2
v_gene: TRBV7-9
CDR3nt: TGTGCCAGCAGCACACCTAGCGGGCATTCCCCCTACGAGCAGTACTTC
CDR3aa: CASSTPSGHSPYEQYF

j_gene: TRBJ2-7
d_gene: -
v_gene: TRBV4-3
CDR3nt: TGCGCCAGCAGCCAAGACGCGCGGGTGAGCCTCCACGAGCAGTACTTC
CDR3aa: CASSQDARVSLHEQYF

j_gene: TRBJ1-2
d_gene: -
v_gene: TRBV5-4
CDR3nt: TGTGCCCACGGAGCGGGGTTGGATGGCTACACCTTC
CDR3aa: CAHGAGLDGYTF

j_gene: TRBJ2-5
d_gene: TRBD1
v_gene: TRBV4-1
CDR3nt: TGCGCCAGCAGCCAAGGAGGGGGCGCGGGTGAGACCCAGTACTTC
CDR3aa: CASSQGGGAGETQYF

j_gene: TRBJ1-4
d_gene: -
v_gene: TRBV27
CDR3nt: TGTGCCAGCGGACAACATGAAAAACTGTTTTTT
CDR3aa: CASGQHEKLFF

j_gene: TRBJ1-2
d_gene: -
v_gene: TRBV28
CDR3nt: TGTGCCAGCAGTTTAATTGAGGCAGGGAACTATGGCTACACCTTC
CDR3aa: CASSLIEAGNYGYTF

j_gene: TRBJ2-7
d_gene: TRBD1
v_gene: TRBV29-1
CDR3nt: TGCAGCGTTGAAGGTTCGGGACAGGGGAAGTTTGGGCAGTACTTC
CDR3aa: CSVEGSGQGKFGQYF

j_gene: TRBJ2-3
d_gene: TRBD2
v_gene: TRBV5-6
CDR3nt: TGTGCCAGCAGCTCATTAGCGGGAGATTCGACAGATACGCAGTATTTT
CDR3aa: CASSSLAGDSTDTQYF

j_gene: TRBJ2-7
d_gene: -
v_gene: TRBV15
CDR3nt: TGTGCCACCAGCGAGGTCGTTGGCAGGGGAACCTACGAGCAGTACTTC
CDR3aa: CATSEVVGRGTYEQYF

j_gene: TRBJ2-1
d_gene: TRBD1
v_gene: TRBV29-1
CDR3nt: TGCAGCGTTGAAAGGGACAGAGATGACAATGAGCAGTTCTTC
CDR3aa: CSVERDRDDNEQFF

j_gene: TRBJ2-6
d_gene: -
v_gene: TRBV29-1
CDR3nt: TGCAGCGCTGGGGAGAACTCTGGGGCCAACGTCCTGACTTTC
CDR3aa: CSAGENSGANVLTF

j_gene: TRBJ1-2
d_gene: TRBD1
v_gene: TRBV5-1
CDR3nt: TGCGCCAGCAGCGTCGCTACAGGGGCGACTAACTATGGCTACACCTTC
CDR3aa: CASSVATGATNYGYTF

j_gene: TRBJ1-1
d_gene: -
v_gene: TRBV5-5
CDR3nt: TGTGCCAGCAGCTTGGCCGGGGGGGCGAACACTGAAGCTTTCTTT
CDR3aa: CASSLAGGANTEAFF

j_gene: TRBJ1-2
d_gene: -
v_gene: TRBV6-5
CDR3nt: TGTGCCAGCAGTCTCTACACCTTC
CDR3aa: CASSLYTF

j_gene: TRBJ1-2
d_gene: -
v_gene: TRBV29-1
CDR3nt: TGCAGCGTGGATGGGGGGGAAAAACGCTACTATGGCTACACCTTC
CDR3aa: CSVDGGEKRYYGYTF

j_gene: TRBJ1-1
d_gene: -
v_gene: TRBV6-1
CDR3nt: TGTGCCAGCAGTAGTCAAGTAGCGGCTTTCTTT
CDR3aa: CASSSQVAAFF

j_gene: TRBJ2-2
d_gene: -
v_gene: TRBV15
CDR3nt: TGTGCCACCAGTCCGAGCGGGAACACCGGGGAGCTGTTTTTT
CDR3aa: CATSPSGNTGELFF

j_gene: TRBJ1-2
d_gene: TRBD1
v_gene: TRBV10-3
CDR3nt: TGTGCCATCACGGCTCAGGGGGGACCTAACTATGGCTACACCTTC
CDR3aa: CAITAQGGPNYGYTF

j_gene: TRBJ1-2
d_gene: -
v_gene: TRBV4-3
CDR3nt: TGCGCCAGCAGCCAAGAAAGGGGCAGCGACTATGGCTACACCTTC
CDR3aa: CASSQERGSDYGYTF

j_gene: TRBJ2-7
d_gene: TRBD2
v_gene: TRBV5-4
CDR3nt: TGTGCCAGCAGCTTTAGTCGCGGGGGGGCCCACGAGCAGTACTTC
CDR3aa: CASSFSRGGAHEQYF

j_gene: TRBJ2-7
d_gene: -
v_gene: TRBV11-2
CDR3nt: TGTGCCAGCAGCTTAGGCAGGGTCGCCTACGAGCAGTACTTC
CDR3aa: CASSLGRVAYEQYF

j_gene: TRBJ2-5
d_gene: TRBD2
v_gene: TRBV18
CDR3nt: TGTGCCAGCTCACCAACTAGCGGGGGGGAAAAGACCCAGTACTTC
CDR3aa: CASSPTSGGEKTQYF

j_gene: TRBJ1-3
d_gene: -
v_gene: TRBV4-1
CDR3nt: TGCGCCAGCAGCCAAGATTTTGGGGCATTCTCTGGAAACACCATATATTTT
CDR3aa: CASSQDFGAFSGNTIYF

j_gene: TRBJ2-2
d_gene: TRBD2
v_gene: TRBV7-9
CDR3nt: TGTGCCAGCACGAAAGCGGGAGGACGGTCCGGGGAGCTGTTTTTT
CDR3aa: CASTKAGGRSGELFF

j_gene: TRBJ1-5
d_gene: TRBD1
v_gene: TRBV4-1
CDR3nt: TGCGCCAGCAGCCAAGGGGACAGGGGGAGTCAGCCCCAGCATTTT
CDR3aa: CASSQGDRGSQPQHF

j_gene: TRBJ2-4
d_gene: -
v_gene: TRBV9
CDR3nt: TGTGCCAGCAGCCCCTGGACTGATAACATTCAGTACTTC
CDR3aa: CASSPWTDNIQYF

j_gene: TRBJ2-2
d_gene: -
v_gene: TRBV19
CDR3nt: TGTGCCAGTAGTATAGTAGCACCCGGGGAGCTGTTTTTT
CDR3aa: CASSIVAPGELFF

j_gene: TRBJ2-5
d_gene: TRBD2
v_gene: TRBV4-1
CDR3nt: TGCGCCAGCAGCCCCGGTAGCGGGGTGCTTAAAGAGACCCAGTACTTC
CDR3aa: CASSPGSGVLKETQYF

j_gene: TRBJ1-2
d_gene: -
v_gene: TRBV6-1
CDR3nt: TGTGCCAGCAGCCCCTCGGTTGGAGGTTCCTATGGCTACACCTTC
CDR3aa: CASSPSVGGSYGYTF

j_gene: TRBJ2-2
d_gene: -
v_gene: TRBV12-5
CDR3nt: TGTGCTAGTGGTTTTTCTACCGGGGAGCTGTTTTTT
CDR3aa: CASGFSTGELFF